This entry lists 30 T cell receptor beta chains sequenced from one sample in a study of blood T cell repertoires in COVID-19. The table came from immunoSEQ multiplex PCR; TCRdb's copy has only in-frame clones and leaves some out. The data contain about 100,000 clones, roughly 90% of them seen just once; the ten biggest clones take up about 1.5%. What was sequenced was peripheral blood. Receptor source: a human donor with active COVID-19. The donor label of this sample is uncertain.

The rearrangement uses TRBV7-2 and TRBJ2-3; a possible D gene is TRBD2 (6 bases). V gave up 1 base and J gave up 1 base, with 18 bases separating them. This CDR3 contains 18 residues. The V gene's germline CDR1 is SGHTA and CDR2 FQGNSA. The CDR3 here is CASSLVAVTRGRTDTQYF. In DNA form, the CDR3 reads TGTGCCAGCAGCTTAGTCGCCGTGACTAGGGGCCGCACAGATACGCAGTATTTT.

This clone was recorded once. CDR3 loop: CASSPPGGGYNEQFF. The CDR3 nucleotides are TGTGCCAGCAGCCCCCCGGGCGGGGGGTACAATGAGCAGTTCTTC. This chain connects TRBV7-2 to TRBJ2-1, with 8 bases matching TRBD2. CDR3 length equals 15 residues. Germline values: CDR1 SGHTA, CDR2 FQGNSA. The J segment lost 4 bases and the V segment lost 5 bases, leaving 7 bases of the junction unmatched. Looking up the rest from reference TRBV7-2 and TRBJ2-1 gives the full variable domain: GAGVSQSPSNKVTEKGKDVELRCDPISGHTALYWYRQSLGQGLEFLIYFQGNSAPDKSGLPSDRFSAERTGGSVSTLTIQRTQQEDSAVYLCASSPPGGGYNEQFFGPGTRLTVL.

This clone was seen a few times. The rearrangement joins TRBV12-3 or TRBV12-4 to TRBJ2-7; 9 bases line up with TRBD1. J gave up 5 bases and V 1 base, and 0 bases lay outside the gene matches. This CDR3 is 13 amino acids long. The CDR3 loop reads CASSLGTGDEQYF. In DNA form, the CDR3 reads TGTGCCAGCAGTTTAGGGACAGGGGACGAGCAGTACTTC.

The DNA of the CDR3 is TGTGCCAGTAGTCACCAGACAGGGGGCTCACCCCTCCACTTT. Protein product: CASSHQTGGSPLHF. The rearrangement uses TRBV19 and TRBJ1-6, with TRBD1 identical over 10 bases. The CDR3 consists of 14 residues. CDR1 and CDR2 from the germline V gene are LNHDA and SQIVND (reference sequence). Losses at the gene ends were 5 bases for V and 10 bases for J; bases not matched to a gene: 5.

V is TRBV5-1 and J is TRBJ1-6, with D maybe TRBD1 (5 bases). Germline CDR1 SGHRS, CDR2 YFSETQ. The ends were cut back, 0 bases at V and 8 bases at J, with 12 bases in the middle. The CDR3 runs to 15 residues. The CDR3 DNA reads TGCGCCAGCAGCTTGGCGCCTGGGGCTGATTCACCCCTCCACTTT. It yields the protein CASSLAPGADSPLHF.

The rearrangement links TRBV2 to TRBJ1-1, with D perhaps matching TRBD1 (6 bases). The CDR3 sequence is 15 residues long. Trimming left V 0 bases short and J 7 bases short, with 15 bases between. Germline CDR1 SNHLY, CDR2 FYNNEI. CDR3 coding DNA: TGTGCCAGCAGTGAAGCCCCACGGCAGGGGCGTGAAGCTTTCTTT. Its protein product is CASSEAPRQGREAFF. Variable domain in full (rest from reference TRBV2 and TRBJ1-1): EPEVTQTPSHQVTQMGQEVILRCVPISNHLYFYWYRQILGQKVEFLVSFYNNEISEKSEIFDDQFSVERPDGSNFTLKIRSTKLEDSAMYFCASSEAPRQGREAFFGQGTRLTVV.

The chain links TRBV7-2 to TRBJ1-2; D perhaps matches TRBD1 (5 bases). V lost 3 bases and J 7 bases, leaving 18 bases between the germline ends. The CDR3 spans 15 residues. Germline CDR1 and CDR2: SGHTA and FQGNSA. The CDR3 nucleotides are TGTGCCAGCAGCTTCTTTCGGCAGGGTATAGGTGGCTACACCTTC. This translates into CASSFFRQGIGGYTF.

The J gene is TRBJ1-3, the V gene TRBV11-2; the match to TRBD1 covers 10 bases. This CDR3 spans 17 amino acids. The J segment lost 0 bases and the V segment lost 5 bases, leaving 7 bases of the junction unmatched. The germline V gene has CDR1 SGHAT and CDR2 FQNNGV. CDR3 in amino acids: CASSPPGQGISGNTIYF. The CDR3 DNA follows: TGTGCCAGCAGCCCTCCGGGACAGGGGATCTCTGGAAACACCATATATTTT.

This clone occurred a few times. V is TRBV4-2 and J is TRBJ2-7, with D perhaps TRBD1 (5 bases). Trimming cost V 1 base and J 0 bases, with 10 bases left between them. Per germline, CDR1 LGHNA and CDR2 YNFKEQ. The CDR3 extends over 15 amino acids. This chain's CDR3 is CASSQVAGHSYEQYF. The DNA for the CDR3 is TGTGCCAGCAGCCAAGTGGCCGGACACTCCTACGAGCAGTACTTC.

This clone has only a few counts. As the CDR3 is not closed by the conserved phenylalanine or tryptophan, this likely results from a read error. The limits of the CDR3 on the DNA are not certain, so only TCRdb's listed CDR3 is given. The CDR3 loop is CASSYSSTGGLLLL. The chain carries TRBV6-2 or TRBV6-3 and TRBJ2-7; the table's TRBD2 call for D was not verified on the DNA. CDR1 is MNHEY, CDR2 SVGEGT, per germline. The CDR3 spans 14 amino acids, including both terminal residues.

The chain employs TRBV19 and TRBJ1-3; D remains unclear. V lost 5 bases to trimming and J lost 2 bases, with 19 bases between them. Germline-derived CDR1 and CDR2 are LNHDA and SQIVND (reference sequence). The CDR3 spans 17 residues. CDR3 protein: CASSRIPLGGAGNTIYF. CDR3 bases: TGTGCCAGTAGTCGGATCCCACTTGGCGGAGCTGGAAACACCATATATTTT.

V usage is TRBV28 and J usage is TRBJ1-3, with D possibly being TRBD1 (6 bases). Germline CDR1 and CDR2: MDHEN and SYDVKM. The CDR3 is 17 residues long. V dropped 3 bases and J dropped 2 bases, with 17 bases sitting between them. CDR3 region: CASSLGGATRPGNTIYF. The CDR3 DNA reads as TGTGCCAGCAGTTTGGGGGGGGCCACACGCCCTGGAAACACCATATATTTT. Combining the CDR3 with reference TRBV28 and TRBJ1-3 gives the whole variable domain DVKVTQSSRYLVKRTGEKVFLECVQDMDHENMFWYRQDPGLGLRLIYFSYDVKMKEKGDIPEGYSVSREKKERFSLILESASTNQTSMYLCASSLGGATRPGNTIYFGEGSWLTVV.

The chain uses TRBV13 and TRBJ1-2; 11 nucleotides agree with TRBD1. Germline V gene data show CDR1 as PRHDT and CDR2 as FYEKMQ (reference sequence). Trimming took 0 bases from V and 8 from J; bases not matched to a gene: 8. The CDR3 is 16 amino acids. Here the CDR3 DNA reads TGTGCCAGCAGCTTAGGACCCGGGGACAGGGGGGAAGGCTACACCTTC. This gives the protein CASSLGPGDRGEGYTF.

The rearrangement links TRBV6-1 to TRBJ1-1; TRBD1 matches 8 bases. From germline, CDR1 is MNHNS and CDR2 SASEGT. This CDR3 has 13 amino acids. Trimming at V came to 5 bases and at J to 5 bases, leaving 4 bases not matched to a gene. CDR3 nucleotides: TGTGCCAGCAGTCCCAGGGGGCGGACTGAAGCTTTCTTT. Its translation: CASSPRGRTEAFF.

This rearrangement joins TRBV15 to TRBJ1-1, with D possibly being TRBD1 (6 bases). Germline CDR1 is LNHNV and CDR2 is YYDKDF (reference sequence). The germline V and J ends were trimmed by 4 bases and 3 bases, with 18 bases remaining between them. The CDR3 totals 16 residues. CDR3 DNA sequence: TGTGCCACCAGCACCCTTCGGGGGGCTAGGTACACTGAAGCTTTCTTT. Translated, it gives CATSTLRGARYTEAFF.

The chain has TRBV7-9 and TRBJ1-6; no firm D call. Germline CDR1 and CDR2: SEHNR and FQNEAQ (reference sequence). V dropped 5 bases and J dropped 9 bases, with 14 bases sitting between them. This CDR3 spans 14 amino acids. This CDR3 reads CASSLEGRGSPLHF. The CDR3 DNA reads TGTGCCAGCAGCCTGGAGGGCCGGGGTTCACCCCTCCACTTT.

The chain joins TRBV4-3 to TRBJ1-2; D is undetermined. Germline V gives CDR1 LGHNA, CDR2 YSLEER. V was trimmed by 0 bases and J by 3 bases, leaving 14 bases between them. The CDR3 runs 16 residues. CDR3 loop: CASSQDRPGEDYGYTF. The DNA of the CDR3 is TGCGCCAGCAGCCAAGATCGCCCGGGTGAGGACTATGGCTACACCTTC.

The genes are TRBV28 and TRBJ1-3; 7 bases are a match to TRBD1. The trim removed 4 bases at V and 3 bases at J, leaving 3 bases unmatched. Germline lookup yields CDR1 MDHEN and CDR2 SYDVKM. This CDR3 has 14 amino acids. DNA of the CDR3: TGTGCCAGCAGTTCGAGGGGGCTTGGAAACACCATATATTTT. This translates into CASSSRGLGNTIYF. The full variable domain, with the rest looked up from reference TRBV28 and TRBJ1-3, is DVKVTQSSRYLVKRTGEKVFLECVQDMDHENMFWYRQDPGLGLRLIYFSYDVKMKEKGDIPEGYSVSREKKERFSLILESASTNQTSMYLCASSSRGLGNTIYFGEGSWLTVV.

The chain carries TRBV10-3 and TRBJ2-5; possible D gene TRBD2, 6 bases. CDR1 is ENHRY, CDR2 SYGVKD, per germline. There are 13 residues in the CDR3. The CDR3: CATGIRSGETQYF. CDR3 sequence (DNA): TGTGCGACCGGGATCCGGAGCGGGGAGACCCAGTACTTC.

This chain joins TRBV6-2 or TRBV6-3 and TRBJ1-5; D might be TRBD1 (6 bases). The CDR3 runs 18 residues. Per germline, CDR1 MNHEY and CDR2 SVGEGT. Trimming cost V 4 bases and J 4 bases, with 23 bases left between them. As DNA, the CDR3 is TGTGCCAGCAGTTCACTTCCAAGACCAGACAGGTTTAATCAGCCCCAGCATTTT. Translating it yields CASSSLPRPDRFNQPQHF.

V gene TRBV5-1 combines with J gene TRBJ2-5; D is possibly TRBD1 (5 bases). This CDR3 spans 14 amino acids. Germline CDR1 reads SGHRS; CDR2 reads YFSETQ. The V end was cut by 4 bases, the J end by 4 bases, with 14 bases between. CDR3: CASSPGGAGETQYF. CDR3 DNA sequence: TGCGCCAGCAGCCCGGGTGGGGCTGGAGAGACCCAGTACTTC.

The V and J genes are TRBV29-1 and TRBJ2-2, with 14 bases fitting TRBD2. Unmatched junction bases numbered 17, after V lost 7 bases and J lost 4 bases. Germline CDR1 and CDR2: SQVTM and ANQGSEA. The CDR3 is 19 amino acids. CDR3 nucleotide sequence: TGCAGCGCCGCCGGAATGGGGACTAGCGGGGGTCGTAGCACCGGGGAGCTGTTTTTT. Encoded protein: CSAAGMGTSGGRSTGELFF.

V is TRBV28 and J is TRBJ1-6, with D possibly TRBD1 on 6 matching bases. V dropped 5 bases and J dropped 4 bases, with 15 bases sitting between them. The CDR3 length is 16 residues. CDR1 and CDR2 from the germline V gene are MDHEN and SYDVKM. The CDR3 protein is CASSLGTRGYNSPLHF. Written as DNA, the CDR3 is TGTGCCAGCAGTCTCGGAACCAGGGGTTATAATTCACCCCTCCACTTT.

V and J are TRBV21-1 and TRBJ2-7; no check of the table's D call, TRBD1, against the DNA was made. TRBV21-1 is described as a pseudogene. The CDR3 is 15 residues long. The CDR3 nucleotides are TGTGCCAGCAGCAAAGCAAGGGGGCACACCTACGAGCAGTACTTC. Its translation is CASSKARGHTYEQYF.

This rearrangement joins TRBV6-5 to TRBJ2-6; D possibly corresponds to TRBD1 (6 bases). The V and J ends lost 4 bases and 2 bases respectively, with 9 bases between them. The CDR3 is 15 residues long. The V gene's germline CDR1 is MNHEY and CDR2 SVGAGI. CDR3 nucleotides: TGTGCCAGCAGTTCCAGGGGTACTGGGGCCAACGTCCTGACTTTC. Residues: CASSSRGTGANVLTF.

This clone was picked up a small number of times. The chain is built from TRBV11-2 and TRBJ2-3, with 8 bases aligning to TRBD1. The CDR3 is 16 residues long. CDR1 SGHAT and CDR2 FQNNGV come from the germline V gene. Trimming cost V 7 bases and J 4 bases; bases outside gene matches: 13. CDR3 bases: TGTGCCAGCAACAACAGGGGGTCCTTCTCTGCAGATACGCAGTATTTT. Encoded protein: CASNNRGSFSADTQYF.

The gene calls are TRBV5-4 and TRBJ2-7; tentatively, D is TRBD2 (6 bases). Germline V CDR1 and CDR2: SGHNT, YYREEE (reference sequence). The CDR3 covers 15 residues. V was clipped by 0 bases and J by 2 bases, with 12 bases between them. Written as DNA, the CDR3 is TGTGCCAGCAGCTTGGGGGGGACTGAGACCTACGAGCAGTACTTC. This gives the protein CASSLGGTETYEQYF.

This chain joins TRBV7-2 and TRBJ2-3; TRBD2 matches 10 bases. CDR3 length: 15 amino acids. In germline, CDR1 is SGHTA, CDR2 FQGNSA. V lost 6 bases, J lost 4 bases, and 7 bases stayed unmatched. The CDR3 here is CASRYSGGQSDTQYF. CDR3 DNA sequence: TGTGCCAGCAGGTATAGCGGGGGGCAGTCAGATACGCAGTATTTT.

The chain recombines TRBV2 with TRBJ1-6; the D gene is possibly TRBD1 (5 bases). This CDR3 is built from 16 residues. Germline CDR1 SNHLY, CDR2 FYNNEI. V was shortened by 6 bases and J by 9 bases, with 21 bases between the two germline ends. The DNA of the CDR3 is TGTGCCAGCAGCCGGGGGATCGCCCGATCGGGTTCACCCCTCCACTTT. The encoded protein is CASSRGIARSGSPLHF.

The CDR3 protein is CASSSPSRGLGNQPQHF. CDR3 bases: TGTGCCAGCAGCTCCCCGTCCCGGGGGTTGGGCAATCAGCCCCAGCATTTT. The chain uses TRBV7-2 and TRBJ1-5; TRBD1 might be the D (5 bases). Trimming shortened V by 4 bases and J by 2 bases, and 18 bases separated the two germline ends. Germline-derived CDR1 and CDR2 are SGHTA and FQGNSA. The CDR3 extends over 17 amino acids.